This T cell receptor (beta chain) was obtained from a study of T cell responses to AZD1222 COVID-19 vaccine. Worth noting for this clone: What it binds is not known.

Whole-study findings and limits: There were mostly white British donors and more females than males, and clonal diversity was possibly underestimated.

Second doses that came at about 4 or about 12 weeks were put together. Clones were read by immunoSEQ multiplex PCR, and TCRdb kept only the in-frame ones, dropping some. Among nearly 200,000 clones listed, approximately 93% were seen once. V lost 0 bases and J lost 7, with 10 bases in between. CDR3 length equals 13 residues. Looked up from germline, CDR1 is GTSNPN and CDR2 is SVGIG (reference sequence). The chain employs TRBV30 and TRBJ1-5; D remains ambiguous. The sequencing here drew on peripheral blood, taken 28 days after the second AZD1222 dose. The source is an adult who received the AZD1222 COVID-19 vaccine. CDR3 coding DNA: TGTGCCTGGAGTGTAAGAGAGAGCCAGCCCCAGCATTTT. This translates into CAWSVRESQPQHF.